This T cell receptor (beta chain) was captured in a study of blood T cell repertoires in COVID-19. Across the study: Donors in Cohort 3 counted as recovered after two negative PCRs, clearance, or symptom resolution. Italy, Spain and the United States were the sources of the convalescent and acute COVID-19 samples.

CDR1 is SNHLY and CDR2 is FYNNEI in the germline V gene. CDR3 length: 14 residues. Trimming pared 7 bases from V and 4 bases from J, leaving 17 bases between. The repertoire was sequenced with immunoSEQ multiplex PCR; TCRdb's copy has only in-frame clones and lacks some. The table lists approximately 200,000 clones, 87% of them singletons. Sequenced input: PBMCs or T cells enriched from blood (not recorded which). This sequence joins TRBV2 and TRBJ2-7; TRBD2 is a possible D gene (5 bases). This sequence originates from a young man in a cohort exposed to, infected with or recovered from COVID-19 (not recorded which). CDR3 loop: CASMWAIEGYEQYF. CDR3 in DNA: TGTGCCAGCATGTGGGCCATCGAGGGTTACGAGCAGTACTTC.